These 2 T cell receptor beta chains were all obtained from the same sample, sequenced in a study of blood T cell repertoires in COVID-19. The method was immunoSEQ multiplex PCR; TCRdb's version includes in-frame clones alone and lacks a portion of them. The sample lists 70,000 or so clones; approximately 89% were seen once. The sample taken for sequencing was peripheral blood. The receptors derive from a woman aged 60 to 75 with acute or convalescent COVID-19.

With respect to this clone: Mismatch with germline at one junction end may stem from a read error. This sequence joins TRBV6-1 and TRBJ2-3; the D gene is possibly TRBD2 (5 bases). CDR1 and CDR2 (germline): MNHNS, SASEGT. The CDR3 contains 14 residues. The chain's CDR3 is CASIERRRTDTQYF. DNA for the CDR3: TGTGCCAGCATTGAACGGAGGCGCACAGATACGCAGTATTTT.

The rearrangement uses TRBV19 and TRBJ1-1; the D gene is possibly TRBD1 (6 bases). CDR1 and CDR2 from the germline V gene are LNHDA and SQIVND (reference sequence). V gave up 4 bases and J gave up 1 base, with 13 bases separating them. The CDR3 has 15 residues. The CDR3: CASSKGDITNTEAFF. Here the CDR3 DNA reads TGTGCCAGTAGTAAGGGGGACATCACGAACACTGAAGCTTTCTTT.